This T cell receptor (beta chain) was observed in a study of identical twins. Study observations and caveats: In drawing conclusions, the study used cross-sectional statistical analysis and did not follow the same donors. Within cord blood, abundant beta clonotypes carried fewer insertions, but memory repertoires showed no such trend. In monozygotic twins, models underestimated the sharing of out-of-frame TCR alpha.

TCRdb re-analysed the 5' RACE reads in MiXCR, keeping a single row per CDR3 protein. The table has approximately 670,000 distinct CDR3 sequences, roughly 6% seen once. This clonotype has at least ten counts. Its antigen is still unknown. Per germline, CDR1 DFQATT and CDR2 SNEGSKA (reference sequence). Trimming cost V 1 base and J 6 bases, with 7 bases left between them. The CDR3 contains 11 residues. The clonotype originates from a man aged 18 to 29 in good health. V gene TRBV20-1 combines with J gene TRBJ2-7, with D unclear. The sequenced sample was naive T cells sorted from blood. As DNA, the CDR3 is TGCAGTGCTAGAGGGCGGAGCGAGCAGTACGTC. Amino acid sequence: CSARGRSEQYV.